This TCR beta chain was captured in a study of shared clonotypes between healthy human individuals. Cells designated naive CD8 were CD45RO-negative and were positively selected for CCR7, with terminally differentiated effector memory CD45RA+ cells excluded. TCRdb's copy holds only in-frame clones and misses some; the assay was immunoSEQ multiplex PCR. The sample comprises about 2 million clones, just under 95% of which are singletons, and less than 1.5% rests with the top ten. Sequencing was done on a sample of naive CD8+ T cells sorted from blood. The receptor was derived from a man aged 18 to 29 in good health.

The CDR3 nucleotides read TGTGCCAGCAGCTTAGGTACCAGGACGGACTATGGCTACACCTTC. Its protein is CASSLGTRTDYGYTF. The V gene is TRBV11-2, the J gene TRBJ1-2; D ambiguous. The V and J ends lost 1 base and 3 bases respectively, with 12 bases between them. The CDR3 is 15 residues long. Germline CDR1 SGHAT, CDR2 FQNNGV.